Listed below are T cell receptor beta chains from one sample, sequenced in a study of shared clonotypes between healthy human individuals. Sequencing was performed with immunoSEQ multiplex PCR; in TCRdb, only in-frame clones are kept and a portion is missing. This table holds fewer than 650,000 clones, around 80% found once. What was sequenced was PBMCs. Receptors originate from a woman aged 40 to 50 in good health. Some clones in this sample may be carry-over from other donors' samples. CDR3s include the opening cysteine and the closing phenylalanine or tryptophan. The D gene is left open where the match is weak. Where a row states a size, it is once, few, many or the class of an expanded clone; other rows omit it.

d_gene: TRBD1
j_gene: TRBJ2-7
abundance: -
v_gene: TRBV6-5
CDR3nt: TGTGCCACCTGGACAGGGTTGACCTACGAGCAGTACTTC
CDR3aa: CATWTGLTYEQYF

d_gene: -
j_gene: TRBJ2-7
abundance: once
v_gene: TRBV11-2
CDR3nt: TGTGCCAGCAGCTTAGATAGAGCTAGCTACGAGCAGTACTTC
CDR3aa: CASSLDRASYEQYF

d_gene: TRBD1
j_gene: TRBJ2-5
abundance: -
v_gene: TRBV5-1
CDR3nt: TGCGCCAGCAGCACCACAGGGGGCGGAGAGACCCAGTACTTC
CDR3aa: CASSTTGGGETQYF

d_gene: -
j_gene: TRBJ2-7
abundance: once
v_gene: TRBV7-9
CDR3nt: TGTGCCAGCAGCTTGCAGGGTAGATCCTACGAGCAGTACTTC
CDR3aa: CASSLQGRSYEQYF

d_gene: TRBD2
j_gene: TRBJ2-1
abundance: -
v_gene: TRBV11-2
CDR3nt: TGTGCCAGCAGCACTCTAGCGGGAGGGCCCCTGAATGAGCAGTTCTTC
CDR3aa: CASSTLAGGPLNEQFF

d_gene: -
j_gene: TRBJ2-2
abundance: once
v_gene: TRBV5-4
CDR3nt: TGTGCCAGCAGCAAGGACGGGAGCACCGGGGAGCTGTTTTTT
CDR3aa: CASSKDGSTGELFF

d_gene: TRBD2
j_gene: TRBJ2-2
abundance: -
v_gene: TRBV25-1
CDR3nt: TGTGCCAGCAGACAGACTAGCGTAGACACCGGGGAGCTGTTTTTT
CDR3aa: CASRQTSVDTGELFF

d_gene: -
j_gene: TRBJ2-2
abundance: -
v_gene: TRBV7-2
CDR3nt: TGTGCCAGGAGACGGGCGGCGAACACCGGGGAGCTGTTTTTT
CDR3aa: CARRRAANTGELFF

d_gene: -
j_gene: TRBJ2-1
abundance: -
v_gene: TRBV29-1
CDR3nt: TGCAGCGTTGATGCCGGGGTAGGAGATGAGCAGTTCTTC
CDR3aa: CSVDAGVGDEQFF

d_gene: -
j_gene: TRBJ1-5
abundance: many
v_gene: TRBV28
CDR3nt: TGTGCCAGCAGCCCCACAGGGAATTTGGCTATAAATCAGCCCCAGCATTTT
CDR3aa: CASSPTGNLAINQPQHF

d_gene: -
j_gene: TRBJ1-1
abundance: -
v_gene: TRBV2
CDR3nt: TGTGCCAGCAGGATAGGAAACACTGAAGCTTTCTTT
CDR3aa: CASRIGNTEAFF

d_gene: -
j_gene: TRBJ2-1
abundance: once
v_gene: TRBV11-2
CDR3nt: TGTGCCAGCAGCTCGGGACAATACAATGAGCAGTTCTTC
CDR3aa: CASSSGQYNEQFF

d_gene: TRBD2
j_gene: TRBJ2-7
abundance: -
v_gene: TRBV30
CDR3nt: TGTGCCTGGAGCCGACTAGCGGGAGACGAGCAGTACTTC
CDR3aa: CAWSRLAGDEQYF

d_gene: TRBD2
j_gene: TRBJ2-7
abundance: -
v_gene: TRBV19
CDR3nt: TGTGCCAGTAGTATAGGTCCAGCGGGGGCCTACGAGCAGTACTTC
CDR3aa: CASSIGPAGAYEQYF

d_gene: -
j_gene: TRBJ1-1
abundance: -
v_gene: TRBV6-1
CDR3nt: TGTGCCAGCAGTGAAGCGCTAGGTGAGAACACTGAAGCTTTCTTT
CDR3aa: CASSEALGENTEAFF

d_gene: -
j_gene: TRBJ1-4
abundance: once
v_gene: TRBV15
CDR3nt: TGTGCCACCAGCAGAGCTGTTAATGAAAAACTGTTTTTT
CDR3aa: CATSRAVNEKLFF

d_gene: -
j_gene: TRBJ1-4
abundance: -
v_gene: TRBV11-3
CDR3nt: TGTGCCAGCAGCTTAGGTGGCGGGCCCCATGAAAAACTGTTTTTT
CDR3aa: CASSLGGGPHEKLFF

d_gene: TRBD2
j_gene: TRBJ2-3
abundance: -
v_gene: TRBV6-4
CDR3nt: TGTGCCAGCGCCGAGCGGGAGTTAGATACGCAGTATTTT
CDR3aa: CASAERELDTQYF

d_gene: -
j_gene: TRBJ2-7
abundance: -
v_gene: TRBV6-1
CDR3nt: TGTGCCAGCAGCCCCTCGGTTGAGACCGGACTAAGGCAGTACTTC
CDR3aa: CASSPSVETGLRQYF

d_gene: TRBD1
j_gene: TRBJ1-5
abundance: -
v_gene: TRBV2
CDR3nt: TGTGCCAGCAGTGGGGGGACAGGGGGACTTCATCAGCCCCAGCATTTT
CDR3aa: CASSGGTGGLHQPQHF

d_gene: TRBD1
j_gene: TRBJ2-3
abundance: -
v_gene: TRBV5-1
CDR3nt: TGCGCCAGCAGCTTTACAGGGGACACAGATACGCAGTATTTT
CDR3aa: CASSFTGDTDTQYF

d_gene: -
j_gene: TRBJ1-1
abundance: -
v_gene: TRBV13
CDR3nt: TGTGCCAGCTCCTTGGGGGGCCCGAACACTGAAGCTTTCTTT
CDR3aa: CASSLGGPNTEAFF

d_gene: TRBD1
j_gene: TRBJ1-4
abundance: -
v_gene: TRBV30
CDR3nt: TGTGCCTGGAAACGACAGGGGGCAGGATTTGTAGAAAAACTGTTTTTT
CDR3aa: CAWKRQGAGFVEKLFF

d_gene: -
j_gene: TRBJ2-7
abundance: few
v_gene: TRBV6-5
CDR3nt: TGTGCCAGCAGTGGCTGGGGGACATTGGGCGAGCAGTACTTC
CDR3aa: CASSGWGTLGEQYF

d_gene: -
j_gene: TRBJ2-2
abundance: -
v_gene: TRBV6-1
CDR3nt: TGTGCCAGCAGTGAACCAGGGGCGGTCACCGGGGAGCTGTTTTTT
CDR3aa: CASSEPGAVTGELFF

d_gene: -
j_gene: TRBJ1-3
abundance: -
v_gene: TRBV5-1
CDR3nt: TGCGCCAGCAGCCCGGGAGCCGGTGGAAACACCATATATTTT
CDR3aa: CASSPGAGGNTIYF

d_gene: TRBD1
j_gene: TRBJ1-1
abundance: once
v_gene: TRBV7-2
CDR3nt: TGTGCCAGCAGCTTTGAGGGGACAGGGTCAGGCGTCACTGAAGCTTTCTTT
CDR3aa: CASSFEGTGSGVTEAFF